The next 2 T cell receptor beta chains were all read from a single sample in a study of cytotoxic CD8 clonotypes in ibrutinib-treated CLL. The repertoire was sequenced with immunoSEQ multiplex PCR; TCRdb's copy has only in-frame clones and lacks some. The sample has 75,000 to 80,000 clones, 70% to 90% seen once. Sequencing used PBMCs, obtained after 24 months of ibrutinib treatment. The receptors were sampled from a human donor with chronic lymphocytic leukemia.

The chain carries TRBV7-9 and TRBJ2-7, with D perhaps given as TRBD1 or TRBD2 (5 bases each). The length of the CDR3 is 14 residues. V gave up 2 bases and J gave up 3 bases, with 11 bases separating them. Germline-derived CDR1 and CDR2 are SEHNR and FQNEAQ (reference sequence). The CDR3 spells CASSLTGTNYEQYF. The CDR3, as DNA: TGTGCCAGCAGCTTAACCGGGACCAACTACGAGCAGTACTTC.

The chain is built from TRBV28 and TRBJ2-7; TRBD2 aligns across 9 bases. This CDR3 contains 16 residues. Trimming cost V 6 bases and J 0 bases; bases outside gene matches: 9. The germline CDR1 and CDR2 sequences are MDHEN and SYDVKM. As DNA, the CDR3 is TGTGCCAGCAGACAGTGGGGTAGCGGGAGCTCCTACGAGCAGTACTTC. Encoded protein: CASRQWGSGSSYEQYF.